The rows below give T cell receptor beta chains drawn from one sample of a study of T cells in localized non-small cell lung cancer. Produced via immunoSEQ multiplex PCR; TCRdb's table is partial and in-frame only. Of about 78,000 clones listed, around four fifths are singletons. The sequencing used peripheral blood, collected before any cancer treatment. These receptors were taken from a man aged 35-69 years with stage I lung adenocarcinoma. Each CDR3 is given with its conserved first and last residue. The D gene is left open where the match is weak. Rows may omit the clone size; those that give it use once, few, many or a size class.

j_call clone_size d_call v_call cdr3_nt cdr3_aa
TRBJ2-7 once TRBD2 TRBV7-3 TGTGCCAGCAGCTTAAACCCGGGGCTGAGCGGGGGAACCTACGAGCAGTACTTC CASSLNPGLSGGTYEQYF
TRBJ2-7 NA TRBD2 TRBV7-2 TGTGCCAGCAATATAGGCGGGGGGGCCTACGAGCAGTACTTC CASNIGGGAYEQYF
TRBJ2-1 NA NA TRBV21-1 TGTGCCAGCAGCCATACAGGGAATAACAGTGAGCAGTTCTTC CASSHTGNNSEQFF
TRBJ2-5 once NA TRBV5-1 TGCGCCAGCAGCTTGGGGGGGAGAAGAGAGACCCAGTACTTC CASSLGGRRETQYF
TRBJ2-7 NA TRBD2 TRBV18 TGTGCCAGCTCACCAGGGGAGGGTGGCTCCTACGAGCAGTACTTC CASSPGEGGSYEQYF
TRBJ2-1 NA NA TRBV4-3 TGCGCCAGCAGCCGGAAGATCAGGGAAAGCAATGAGCAGTTCTTC CASSRKIRESNEQFF
TRBJ2-5 NA NA TRBV6-6 TGTGCCAGCAGCCCCGGACAACCCAGGGAGACCCAGTACTTC CASSPGQPRETQYF
TRBJ2-3 NA NA TRBV29-1 TGCAGCGTTCTACAGGAGACTAAAACAGATACGCAGTATTTT CSVLQETKTDTQYF
TRBJ1-1 NA NA TRBV29-1 TGCAGCGTTGGGAAGGCGGGCACTGAAGCTTTCTTT CSVGKAGTEAFF
TRBJ2-7 NA NA TRBV7-9 TGTGCCAGCAGCCCCCCCGGGACAATCTCCTACGAGCAGTACTTC CASSPPGTISYEQYF
TRBJ2-5 NA NA TRBV18 TGTGCCAGCTCACCATCGGCGACGGGGGAGACCCAGTACTTC CASSPSATGETQYF
TRBJ2-7 NA TRBD2 TRBV6-6 TGTGCCAGCAGACAACCGGGACTAGCTGCCGAGCAGTACTTC CASRQPGLAAEQYF
TRBJ2-7 NA NA TRBV6-6 TGTGCCAGCAGTGCCTTTATAGGGGCCGAGCAGTACTTC CASSAFIGAEQYF
TRBJ2-7 once NA TRBV5-6 TGTGCCAGCAGGCCCCTAGTCAGTGAATCCTACGAGCAGTACTTC CASRPLVSESYEQYF
TRBJ1-2 NA NA TRBV2 TGTGCCAGCAGTGAAAGTCCCGACTTCAAAAGGGGGGTCTATGGCTACACCTTC CASSESPDFKRGVYGYTF
TRBJ1-4 NA NA TRBV6-5 TGTGCCAGCAGTGGATCCAGGACGGGGAATGAAAAACTGTTTTTT CASSGSRTGNEKLFF
TRBJ1-6 NA NA TRBV23-1 TGCGCCAGCAGTCAATCCCGTCCAGGCGGACGAACACCCCTCCACTTT CASSQSRPGGRTPLHF
TRBJ2-7 NA NA TRBV9 TGTGCCAGCAGCGGCCGTGGCGAGCAGTACTTC CASSGRGEQYF
TRBJ2-7 NA NA TRBV4-1 TGCGCCAGCAGCCAAGAAGGGGGGGATCACTCCTACGAGCAGTACTTC CASSQEGGDHSYEQYF
TRBJ2-2 few TRBD2 TRBV11-2 TGTGCCAGCAGCCACAGCGGGGGAGTTAGCACCGGGGAGCTGTTTTTT CASSHSGGVSTGELFF
TRBJ2-7 NA NA TRBV11-2 TGTGCCAGCAGCTTAAAGGTCCAGGGGCCCTACGAGCAGTACTTC CASSLKVQGPYEQYF
TRBJ2-3 few NA TRBV7-9 TGTGCCAGCACCCGCGGGGATACGCAGTATTTT CASTRGDTQYF
TRBJ2-5 NA NA TRBV5-1 TGCGCCAGCAGCTTAGAGGGCCTAAAAGAGACCCAGTACTTC CASSLEGLKETQYF
TRBJ1-2 NA NA TRBV18 TGTGCCAGCTCACCTTCCTCCGGGACCTATGGCTACACCTTC CASSPSSGTYGYTF
TRBJ1-2 NA TRBD1 TRBV2 TGTGCCACCAGCCCCCCTGGAACGACAGGGGGTTTGGGGGGCTACACCTTC CATSPPGTTGGLGGYTF
TRBJ2-2 NA NA TRBV10-1 TGCGCCAGCAGTGAAGGCGAGCGGGAGCTGTTTTTT CASSEGERELFF
TRBJ2-1 NA TRBD1 TRBV27 TGTGCCAGCAGTTTACGAGGGACAGGGTTTTACAATGAGCAGTTCTTC CASSLRGTGFYNEQFF
TRBJ2-5 NA NA TRBV19 TGTGCCAGTAGTATTGCAGGGGTCCAAGAGACCCAGTACTTC CASSIAGVQETQYF
TRBJ1-5 once NA TRBV18 TGTGCCAGCTCACCAGCTGGGGAGTTTAATCAGCCCCAGCATTTT CASSPAGEFNQPQHF
TRBJ1-2 NA NA TRBV19 TGTGCCAGTAGCATGACAGCGTATGGCTACACCTTC CASSMTAYGYTF
TRBJ2-3 NA NA TRBV5-4 TGTGCCAGCAGCTTTCCAGCAGCGGTTAACACAGATACGCAGTATTTT CASSFPAAVNTDTQYF
TRBJ2-7 NA TRBD2 TRBV19 TGTGCCAGTAGTAAGGGCGGGAGATCTTACGAGCAGTACTTC CASSKGGRSYEQYF
TRBJ2-7 NA NA TRBV18 TGTGCCAGCTCACCGTTACTTGGGGGGACCTACGAGCAGTACTTC CASSPLLGGTYEQYF
TRBJ2-2 NA NA TRBV5-1 TGCGCCAGCGCTATCAGGGCCACCGGGGAGCTGTTTTTT CASAIRATGELFF